Listed below are T cell receptor beta chains from one sample, sequenced in a study of blood T cells in healthy people across ages. MiXCR was run by TCRdb on the 5' RACE reads, yielding one entry per CDR3 protein. The sample has 890,000 or so distinct CDR3 sequences, around 68% seen once. The specimen sequenced was blood. The receptor set was obtained from a man aged 25 to 45 in good health. CDR3s include the opening cysteine and the closing phenylalanine or tryptophan. The D gene is left open where the match is weak. A row's size may be missing; if present it is once, few, many or a size class.

J,D,V,size,CDR3,DNA
TRBJ1-2,NA,TRBV10-3,NA,CAISEDFRSYGYTF,TGTGCCATCAGTGAGGACTTTAGGAGTTATGGCTACACCTTC
TRBJ2-4,TRBD1,TRBV7-9,NA,CASSLGQVLAKNIQYF,TGTGCCAGCAGCTTGGGACAGGTCCTAGCCAAAAACATTCAGTACTTC
TRBJ2-5,NA,TRBV12-3/TRBV12-4,NA,CASRPGAGAETQYF,TGTGCCAGCAGACCAGGTGCCGGGGCTGAGACCCAGTACTTC
TRBJ2-7,NA,TRBV7-2,NA,CASSIRHAVRDEQYF,TGTGCCAGCAGCATCCGACACGCGGTGCGCGACGAGCAGTACTTC
TRBJ2-2,NA,TRBV11-3,few,CASSALGAATGELFF,TGTGCCAGCAGCGCCCTGGGAGCAGCCACCGGGGAGCTGTTTTTT
TRBJ2-1,TRBD2,TRBV19,NA,CASSTMALSGGHNEQFF,TGTGCCAGTAGTACCATGGCCCTTAGCGGGGGGCACAATGAGCAGTTCTTC
TRBJ2-5,NA,TRBV6-2/TRBV6-3,few,CASSPIRVQETQYF,TGTGCCAGCAGCCCCATCAGGGTACAAGAGACCCAGTACTTC
TRBJ2-5,NA,TRBV7-2,NA,CASSLELLPAGVAETQYF,TGTGCCAGCAGCTTAGAGCTTCTGCCGGCAGGGGTCGCAGAGACCCAGTACTTC
TRBJ1-2,NA,TRBV10-3,NA,CAISESGGLANYGYTF,TGTGCCATCAGTGAGTCGGGGGGCCTAGCTAACTATGGCTACACCTTC
TRBJ2-1,TRBD1,TRBV6-1,NA,CASSLTGTGGSEQFF,TGTGCCAGCTCCTTGACCGGGACAGGGGGCAGTGAGCAGTTCTTC
TRBJ2-7,TRBD2,TRBV28,NA,CASSIAGSSYNEQYF,TGTGCCAGCAGTATAGCGGGTAGCTCCTACAATGAGCAGTACTTC
TRBJ2-1,TRBD2,TRBV9,NA,CASSVVGTSGQSHEQFF,TGTGCCAGCAGCGTAGTAGGGACTAGCGGCCAATCCCATGAGCAGTTCTTC
TRBJ2-5,NA,TRBV2,NA,CASSDISTQETQYF,TGTGCCAGCAGTGATATCTCTACCCAAGAGACCCAGTACTTC
TRBJ2-1,NA,TRBV5-1,NA,CASSLGAASSYNEQFF,TGCGCCAGCAGCTTGGGTGCTGCTAGCTCCTACAATGAGCAGTTCTTC
TRBJ1-2,NA,TRBV29-1,NA,CSSDLGDYGYTF,TGCAGCTCGGATCTGGGAGACTATGGCTACACCTTC
TRBJ1-2,NA,TRBV20-1,NA,CSASGTTYGYTF,TGCAGTGCTAGTGGGACCACCTATGGCTACACCTTC
TRBJ2-5,NA,TRBV5-1,few,CASSLEWLGGRGQETQYF,TGCGCCAGCAGCTTGGAGTGGCTGGGAGGAAGAGGACAAGAGACCCAGTACTTC